The text below deals with one TCR beta chain. Its antigen is as yet unknown. These data originate in a study of high-grade serous ovarian cancer treatment subgroups. As for the study in general: Mean per sample: around 13,000 reads, 6,500 to 9,000 unique TCR beta rearrangements.

Whole-study results and caveats: Clonal relatedness tracked neoantigen level, and by trend copy number and mutation load.

The tumor samples were collected prior to definitive surgery or chemotherapy. Using immunoSEQ multiplex PCR, the repertoire was profiled, and TCRdb retains in-frame clones only, with some absent. The data show thousands of clones, approximately 72% seen once. The sample taken for sequencing was tumor tissue. The receptor's source is a human donor with high-grade serous ovarian cancer.

The CDR3, as DNA: TGTGCCAGCAGCCCCCTGGGGCGGGGGCCCCTAACCAGCACAGATACGCAGTATTTT. Its protein product is CASSPLGRGPLTSTDTQYF. V usage is TRBV7-9 and J usage is TRBJ2-3; D possibly corresponds to TRBD2 (7 bases). V shed 5 bases and J shed 0 bases, with 24 bases lying between them. Germline loops: CDR1 SEHNR, CDR2 FQNEAQ (reference sequence). The CDR3 spans 19 residues.